The clone carrying this TCR beta chain has a count of ten or more. The record originates from a study of T cells in Graves' hyperthyroidism and ophthalmopathy. The V and J ends lost 6 bases and 3 bases respectively, with 18 bases between them. The CDR3 sequence is 16 residues long. Germline assignment: CDR1 MDHEN and CDR2 SYDVKM. Using RNA transcripts as the source, TCR beta CDR3 regions were amplified. First-round RT-PCR of the TCR CDR3 relied on the HTBI primer set. TCRdb reprocessed the multiplex PCR reads with MiXCR, giving one entry per CDR3 protein. The sample holds about 520,000 distinct CDR3 sequences, around a quarter seen once. Patients having uncontrolled infection, another autoimmune disease, pregnancy or lactation were not included.

The sequenced sample was blood. The chain has TRBV28 and TRBJ2-4; TRBD2 might be the D (6 bases). The origin of this receptor is a woman aged 25 to 45 with Graves' ophthalmopathy. This chain's CDR3 is CASSETAQDYKNIQYF. The CDR3 DNA sequence: TGTGCCAGCAGCGAGACGGCACAGGACTACAAAAACATTCAGTACTTC.